The T cell receptor beta chain under discussion was sequenced for a study of OX40 agonist ivuxolimab in advanced cancers. Whole-study findings and limits: Among the lowest peripheral clonal expansion occurred in 0.1-3.0 mg/kg partial responders. Among expanded peripheral T cells, antigen specificity went undetermined. Averaging showed that CD8+ T cells had more expanded clones than CD4+ did. The study observed clonal expansion of CD4+ and CD8+ blood T cells by week 6 at 0.1 to 3.0 mg/kg.

With respect to this clone: Antigen unknown.

The data were produced by immunoSEQ multiplex PCR, yet TCRdb's version contains in-frame clones alone and is incomplete. The table records roughly 63,000 clones, 80% to 90% of them present only once. J gave up 7 bases and V 5 bases, and 11 bases lay outside the gene matches. The germline V gene encodes CDR1 MNHNS and CDR2 SASEGT. The CDR3 totals 15 residues. The clonotype comes from an adult with an advanced solid tumor such as melanoma, head and neck, liver or kidney cancer. The chain carries TRBV6-1 and TRBJ1-5; 7 nucleotides agree with TRBD1. The sequenced sample was CD4+ or CD8+ T cells sorted from blood, obtained in a trial of the OX40 agonist ivuxolimab. This CDR3 is CASSWDSPSVQPQHF. CDR3 sequence (DNA): TGTGCCAGCAGTTGGGACAGTCCGTCAGTCCAGCCCCAGCATTTT.